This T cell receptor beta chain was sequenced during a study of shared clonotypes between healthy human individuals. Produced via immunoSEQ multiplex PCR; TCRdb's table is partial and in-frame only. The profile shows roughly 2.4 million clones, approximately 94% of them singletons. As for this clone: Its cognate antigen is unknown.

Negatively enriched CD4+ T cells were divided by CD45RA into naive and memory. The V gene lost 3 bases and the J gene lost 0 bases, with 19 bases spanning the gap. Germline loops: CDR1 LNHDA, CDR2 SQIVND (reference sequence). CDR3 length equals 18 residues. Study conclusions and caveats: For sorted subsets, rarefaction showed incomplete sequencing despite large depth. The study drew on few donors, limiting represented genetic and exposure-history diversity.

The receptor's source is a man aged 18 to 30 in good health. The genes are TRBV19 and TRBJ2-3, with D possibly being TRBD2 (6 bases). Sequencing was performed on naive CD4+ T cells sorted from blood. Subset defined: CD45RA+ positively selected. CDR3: CASSISLGGDPSTDTQYF. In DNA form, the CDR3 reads TGTGCCAGTAGTATCAGTTTGGGCGGGGATCCTAGCACAGATACGCAGTATTTT.